The sequence of this T cell receptor (beta chain) was determined in a study of cytomegalovirus exposure and HLA in healthy donors. Study background: In an earlier analysis, around 100 million unique TCR beta sequences were found from about 179 million T cells.

Whole-study results and caveats: Accurate prediction of HLA-A and HLA-B alleles (for most subjects) was reportedly achieved from TCR beta sequences. In vitro work confirmed that a few CMV-associated chains recognize CMV antigens. Associated with HLA alleles at 0.05 false discovery rate in a later analysis were 16,951 TCR beta sequences.

To note about this clone: Its antigen remains unidentified.

This PCR relied on a set of 60 Vbeta primers and 13 Jbeta primers. Generated by immunoSEQ multiplex PCR, the TCRdb table keeps only in-frame clones and is missing some. This sample carries roughly 100,000 clones, 76% of them seen once, and the ten largest clones take 4% to 5.5%. The CDR3 runs to 15 residues. V was cut by 4 bases and J by 1 base, with 11 bases left in between. Germline loops: CDR1 MNHNS, CDR2 SASEGT. The chain carries TRBV6-1 and TRBJ1-5; D perhaps matches TRBD1 (5 bases). Specimen: PBMCs. This clonotype originated in a man aged 30-40 years in good health and CMV-seropositive. CDR3 nucleotides: TGTGCCAGCAGTGCTCTGACAGTGAGCAATCAGCCCCAGCATTTT. Amino acid sequence: CASSALTVSNQPQHF.